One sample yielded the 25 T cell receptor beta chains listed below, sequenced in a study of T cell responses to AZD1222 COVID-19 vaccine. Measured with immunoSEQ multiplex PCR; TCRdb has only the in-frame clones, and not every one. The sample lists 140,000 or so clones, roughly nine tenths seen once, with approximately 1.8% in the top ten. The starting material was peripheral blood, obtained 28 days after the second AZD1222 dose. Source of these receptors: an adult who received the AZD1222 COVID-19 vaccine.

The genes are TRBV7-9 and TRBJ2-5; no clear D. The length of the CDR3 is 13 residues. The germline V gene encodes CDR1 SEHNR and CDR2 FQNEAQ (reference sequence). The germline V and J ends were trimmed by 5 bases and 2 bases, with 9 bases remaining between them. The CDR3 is CASSQDSQETQYF. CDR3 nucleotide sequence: TGTGCCAGCAGCCAAGACTCACAAGAGACCCAGTACTTC.

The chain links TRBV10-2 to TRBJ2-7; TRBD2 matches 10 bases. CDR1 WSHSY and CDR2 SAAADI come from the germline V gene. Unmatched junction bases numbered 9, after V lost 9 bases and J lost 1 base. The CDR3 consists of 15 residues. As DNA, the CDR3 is TGCGCCAGTAAACCGGGACTAGCGACATCCTACGAGCAGTACTTC. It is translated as CASKPGLATSYEQYF.

Here the CDR3 DNA reads TGTGCCAGCAGCCCCAGGACACCCCACAATCAGCCCCAGCATTTT. This gives the protein CASSPRTPHNQPQHF. This sequence joins TRBV6-2 or TRBV6-3 and TRBJ1-5; tentative D call: TRBD1 (5 bases). V lost 6 bases to trimming and J lost 3 bases, with 15 bases between them. The germline V gene encodes CDR1 MNHEY and CDR2 SVGEGT. CDR3 size: 15 residues.

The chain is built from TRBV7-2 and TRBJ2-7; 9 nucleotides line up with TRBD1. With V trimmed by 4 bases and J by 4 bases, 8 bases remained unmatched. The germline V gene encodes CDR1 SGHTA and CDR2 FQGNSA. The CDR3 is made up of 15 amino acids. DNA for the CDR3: TGTGCCAGCAGCTCCTACAGGGGGCGCGGGTACGAGCAGTACTTC. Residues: CASSSYRGRGYEQYF.

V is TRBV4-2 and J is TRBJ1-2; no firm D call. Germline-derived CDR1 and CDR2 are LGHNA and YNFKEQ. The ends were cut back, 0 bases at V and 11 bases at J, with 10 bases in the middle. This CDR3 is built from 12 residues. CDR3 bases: TGTGCCAGCAGCCAAGATGACGGAGGGTACACCTTC. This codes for CASSQDDGGYTF.

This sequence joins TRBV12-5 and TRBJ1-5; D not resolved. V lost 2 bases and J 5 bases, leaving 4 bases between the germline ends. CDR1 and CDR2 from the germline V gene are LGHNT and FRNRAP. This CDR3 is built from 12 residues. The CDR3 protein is CASGLNDQPQHF. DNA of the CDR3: TGTGCTAGTGGTTTGAATGATCAGCCCCAGCATTTT.

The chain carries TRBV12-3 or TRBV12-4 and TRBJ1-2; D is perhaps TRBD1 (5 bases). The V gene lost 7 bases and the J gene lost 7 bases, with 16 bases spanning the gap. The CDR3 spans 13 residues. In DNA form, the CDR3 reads TGTGCCAGCATTCAGTTCGGGGCTCGTGGCTACACCTTC. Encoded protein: CASIQFGARGYTF.

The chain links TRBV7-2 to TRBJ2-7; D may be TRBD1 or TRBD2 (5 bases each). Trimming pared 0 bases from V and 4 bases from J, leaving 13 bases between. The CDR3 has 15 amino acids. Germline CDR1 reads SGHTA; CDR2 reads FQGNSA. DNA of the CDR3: TGTGCCAGCAGCTTAGCCCGAGCGAGGGGTTACGAGCAGTACTTC. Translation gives CASSLARARGYEQYF. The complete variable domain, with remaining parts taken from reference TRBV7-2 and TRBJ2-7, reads GAGVSQSPSNKVTEKGKDVELRCDPISGHTALYWYRQSLGQGLEFLIYFQGNSAPDKSGLPSDRFSAERTGGSVSTLTIQRTQQEDSAVYLCASSLARARGYEQYFGPGTRLTVT.

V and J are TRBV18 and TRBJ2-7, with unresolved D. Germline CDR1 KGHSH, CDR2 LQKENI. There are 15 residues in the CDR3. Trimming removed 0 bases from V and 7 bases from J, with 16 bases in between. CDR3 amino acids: CASSPPYGLAGEQYF. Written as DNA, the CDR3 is TGTGCCAGCTCACCACCGTATGGTCTGGCTGGGGAGCAGTACTTC.

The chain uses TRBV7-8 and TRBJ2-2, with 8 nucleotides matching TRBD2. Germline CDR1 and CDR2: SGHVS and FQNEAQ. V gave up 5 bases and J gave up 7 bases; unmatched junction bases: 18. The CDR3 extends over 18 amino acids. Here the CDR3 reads CASSKFVGPGRAFGELFF. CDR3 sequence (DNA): TGTGCCAGCAGCAAGTTCGTCGGCCCCGGGAGGGCGTTCGGGGAGCTGTTTTTT.

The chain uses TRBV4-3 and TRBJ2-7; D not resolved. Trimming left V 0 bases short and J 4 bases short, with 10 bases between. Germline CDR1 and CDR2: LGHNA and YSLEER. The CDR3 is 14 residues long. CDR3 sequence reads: CASSQDYGRYEQYF. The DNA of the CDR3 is TGCGCCAGCAGCCAAGACTACGGAAGGTACGAGCAGTACTTC.

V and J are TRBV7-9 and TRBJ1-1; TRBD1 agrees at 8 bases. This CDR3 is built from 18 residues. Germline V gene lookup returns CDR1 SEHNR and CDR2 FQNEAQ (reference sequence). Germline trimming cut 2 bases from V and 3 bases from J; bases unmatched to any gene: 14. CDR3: CASSLLPGQGHSHTEAFF. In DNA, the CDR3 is TGTGCCAGCAGCTTACTCCCCGGACAGGGTCATAGTCACACTGAAGCTTTCTTT.

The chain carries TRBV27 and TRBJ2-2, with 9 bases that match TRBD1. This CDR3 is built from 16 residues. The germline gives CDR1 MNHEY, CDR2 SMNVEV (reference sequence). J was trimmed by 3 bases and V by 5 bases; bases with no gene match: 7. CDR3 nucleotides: TGTGCCAGCAGTCCACTACAGGGGGCAGACACCGGGGAGCTGTTTTTT. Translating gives CASSPLQGADTGELFF.

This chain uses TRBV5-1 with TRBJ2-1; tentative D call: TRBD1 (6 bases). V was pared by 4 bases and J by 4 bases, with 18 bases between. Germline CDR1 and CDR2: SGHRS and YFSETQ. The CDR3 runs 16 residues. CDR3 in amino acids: CASSVQGSDIYNEQFF. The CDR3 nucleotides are TGCGCCAGCAGCGTACAGGGATCCGATATATACAATGAGCAGTTCTTC.

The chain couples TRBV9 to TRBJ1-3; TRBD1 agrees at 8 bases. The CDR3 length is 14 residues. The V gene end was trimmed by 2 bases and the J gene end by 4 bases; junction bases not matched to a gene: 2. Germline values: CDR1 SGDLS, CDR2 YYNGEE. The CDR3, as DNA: TGTGCCAGCAGCGTGGGGACAGGAGGAAACACCATATATTTT. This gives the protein CASSVGTGGNTIYF.

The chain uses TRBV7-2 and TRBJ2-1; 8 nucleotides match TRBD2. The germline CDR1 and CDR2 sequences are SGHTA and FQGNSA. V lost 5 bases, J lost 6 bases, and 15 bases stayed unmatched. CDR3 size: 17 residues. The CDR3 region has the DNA TGTGCCAGCAGCCACCCCCTAGGGACTAGACGGGCCAATGAGCAGTTCTTC. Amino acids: CASSHPLGTRRANEQFF. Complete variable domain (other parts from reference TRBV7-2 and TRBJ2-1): GAGVSQSPSNKVTEKGKDVELRCDPISGHTALYWYRQSLGQGLEFLIYFQGNSAPDKSGLPSDRFSAERTGGSVSTLTIQRTQQEDSAVYLCASSHPLGTRRANEQFFGPGTRLTVL.

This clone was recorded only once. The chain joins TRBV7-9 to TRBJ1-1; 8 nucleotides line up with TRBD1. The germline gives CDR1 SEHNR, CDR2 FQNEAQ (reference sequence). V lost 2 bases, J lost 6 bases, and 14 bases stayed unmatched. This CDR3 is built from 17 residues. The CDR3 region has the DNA TGTGCCAGCAGCTTATCCCCCCTCCGGGACAGGAGACCTGAAGCTTTCTTT. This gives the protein CASSLSPLRDRRPEAFF.

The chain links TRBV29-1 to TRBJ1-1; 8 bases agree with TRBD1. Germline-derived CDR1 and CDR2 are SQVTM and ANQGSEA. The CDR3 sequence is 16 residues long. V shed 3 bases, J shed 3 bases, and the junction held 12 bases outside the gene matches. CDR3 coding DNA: TGCAGCGTTGACCGACGTTTGAAGACAGGGGACACTGAAGCTTTCTTT. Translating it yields CSVDRRLKTGDTEAFF.

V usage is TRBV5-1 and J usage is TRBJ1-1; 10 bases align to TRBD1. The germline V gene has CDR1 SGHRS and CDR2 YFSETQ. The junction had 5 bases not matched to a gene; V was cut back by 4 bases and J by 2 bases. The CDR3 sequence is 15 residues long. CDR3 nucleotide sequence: TGCGCCAGCAGCATCGAGACAGGGGGCAACACTGAAGCTTTCTTT. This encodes CASSIETGGNTEAFF.

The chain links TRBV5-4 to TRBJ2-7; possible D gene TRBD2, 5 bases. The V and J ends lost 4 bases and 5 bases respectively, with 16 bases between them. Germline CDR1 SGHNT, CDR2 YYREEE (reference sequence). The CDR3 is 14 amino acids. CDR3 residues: CASSPQRVVHEQYF. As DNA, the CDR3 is TGTGCCAGCAGCCCGCAGAGGGTAGTCCACGAGCAGTACTTC.

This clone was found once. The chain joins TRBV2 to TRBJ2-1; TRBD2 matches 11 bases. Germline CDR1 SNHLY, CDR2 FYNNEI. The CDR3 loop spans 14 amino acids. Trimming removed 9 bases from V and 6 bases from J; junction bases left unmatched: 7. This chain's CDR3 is CASHGTSGPNEQFF. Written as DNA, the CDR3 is TGTGCCAGTCATGGGACTAGCGGACCCAATGAGCAGTTCTTC.

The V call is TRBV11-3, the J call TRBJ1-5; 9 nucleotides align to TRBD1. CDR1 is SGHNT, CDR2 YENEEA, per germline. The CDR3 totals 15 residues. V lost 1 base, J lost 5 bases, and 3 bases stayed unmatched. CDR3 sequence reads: CASSLAGQGYQPQHF. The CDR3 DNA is TGTGCCAGCAGCTTAGCGGGACAGGGCTATCAGCCCCAGCATTTT. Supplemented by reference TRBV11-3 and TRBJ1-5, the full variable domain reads EAGVVQSPRYKIIEKKQPVAFWCNPISGHNTLYWYLQNLGQGPELLIRYENEEAVDDSQLPKDRFSAERLKGVDSTLKIQPAELGDSAVYLCASSLAGQGYQPQHFGDGTRLSIL.

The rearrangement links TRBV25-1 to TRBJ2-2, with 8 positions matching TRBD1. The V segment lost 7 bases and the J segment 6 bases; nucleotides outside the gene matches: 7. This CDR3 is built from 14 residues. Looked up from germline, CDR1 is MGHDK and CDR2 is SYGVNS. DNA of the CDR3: TGTGCCAGCACCGGACAGGGAGGAGCCGGGGAGCTGTTTTTT. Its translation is CASTGQGGAGELFF. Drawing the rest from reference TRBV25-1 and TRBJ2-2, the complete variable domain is EADIYQTPRYLVIGTGKKITLECSQTMGHDKMYWYQQDPGMELHLIHYSYGVNSTEKGDLSSESTVSRIRTEHFPLTLESARPSHTSQYLCASTGQGGAGELFFGEGSRLTVL.

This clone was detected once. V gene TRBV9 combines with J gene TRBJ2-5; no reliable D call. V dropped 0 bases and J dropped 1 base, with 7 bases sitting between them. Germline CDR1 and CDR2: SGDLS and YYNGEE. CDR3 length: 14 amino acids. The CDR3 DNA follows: TGTGCCAGCAGCGTAGTAAGGGTCCAAGAGACCCAGTACTTC. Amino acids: CASSVVRVQETQYF.

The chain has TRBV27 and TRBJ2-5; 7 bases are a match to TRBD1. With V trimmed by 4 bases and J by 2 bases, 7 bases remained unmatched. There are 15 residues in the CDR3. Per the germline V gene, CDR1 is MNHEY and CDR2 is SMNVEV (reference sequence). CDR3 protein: CASSYYPGQQETQYF. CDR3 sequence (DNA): TGTGCCAGCAGTTACTACCCGGGACAGCAAGAGACCCAGTACTTC.